This TCR beta chain emerged from a study of shared clonotypes between healthy human individuals. Findings and caveats of the study: Estimated clonotype richness was generally higher in naive than memory subsets. The naive CD4 repertoires of several donors were compared, and roughly 5.1% of clonotypes were shared. Inspection by rarefaction showed sorted-subset sequencing to be incomplete despite large depth. The genetic and exposure-history diversity represented was limited by few donors.

Concerning this clone: As yet, its antigen is unknown. Other DNA sequences in the sample encode the same CDR3.

Clones were sequenced by immunoSEQ multiplex PCR, and TCRdb holds only the in-frame ones, with some missing. The sample comprises hundreds of thousands of clones, about 91% of which are singletons, and under 30% rests with the top ten. Selected positively for CCR7 and CD45RO-negative, naive CD8 cells excluded terminally differentiated effector memory CD45RA+ cells. Germline CDR1 is SGHTA and CDR2 is FQGTGA. The CDR3 is 16 amino acids. Losses at the gene ends were 2 bases for V and 4 bases for J; bases not matched to a gene: 1. The chain links TRBV7-3 to TRBJ2-1, with 14 bases matching TRBD2. The TCR sequence derives from a young man in good health. Sequenced sample: naive CD8+ T cells sorted from blood. CDR3 in amino acids: CASSLGTSGGYNEQFF. Here the CDR3 DNA reads TGTGCCAGCAGCTTAGGGACTAGCGGGGGTTACAATGAGCAGTTCTTC.